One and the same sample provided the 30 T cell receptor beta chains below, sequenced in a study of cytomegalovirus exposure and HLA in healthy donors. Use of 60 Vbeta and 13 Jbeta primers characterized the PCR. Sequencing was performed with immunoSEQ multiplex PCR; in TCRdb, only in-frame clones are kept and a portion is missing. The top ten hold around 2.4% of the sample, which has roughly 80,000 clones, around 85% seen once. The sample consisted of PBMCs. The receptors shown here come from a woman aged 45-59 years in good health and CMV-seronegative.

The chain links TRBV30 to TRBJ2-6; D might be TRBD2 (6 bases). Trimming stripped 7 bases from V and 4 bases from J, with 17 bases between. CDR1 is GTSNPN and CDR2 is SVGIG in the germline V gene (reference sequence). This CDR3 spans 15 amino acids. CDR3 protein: CALGGGGLGANVLTF. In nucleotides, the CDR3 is TGTGCCTTGGGGGGAGGAGGGTTGGGGGCCAACGTCCTGACTTTC.

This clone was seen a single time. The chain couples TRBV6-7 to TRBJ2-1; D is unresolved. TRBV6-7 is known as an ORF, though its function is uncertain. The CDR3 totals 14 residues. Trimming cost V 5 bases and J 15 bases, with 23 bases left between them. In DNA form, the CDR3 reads TGTGCCAGCAGTCCCCTCAGGCCCAAGGTCAGCAGGTTCTTC. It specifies CASSPLRPKVSRFF.

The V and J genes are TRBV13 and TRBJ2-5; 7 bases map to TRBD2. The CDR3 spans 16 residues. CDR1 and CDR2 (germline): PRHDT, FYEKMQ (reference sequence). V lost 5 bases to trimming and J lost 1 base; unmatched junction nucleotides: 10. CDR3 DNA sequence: TGTGCCAGCAGCCCGAAGGACTGGGAGGGCCAAGAGACCCAGTACTTC. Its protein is CASSPKDWEGQETQYF.

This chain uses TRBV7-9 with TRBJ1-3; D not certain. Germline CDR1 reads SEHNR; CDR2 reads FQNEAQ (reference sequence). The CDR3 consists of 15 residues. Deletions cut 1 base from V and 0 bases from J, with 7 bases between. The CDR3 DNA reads TGTGCCAGCAGCTTAGAAACCTACTCTGGAAACACCATATATTTT. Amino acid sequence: CASSLETYSGNTIYF.

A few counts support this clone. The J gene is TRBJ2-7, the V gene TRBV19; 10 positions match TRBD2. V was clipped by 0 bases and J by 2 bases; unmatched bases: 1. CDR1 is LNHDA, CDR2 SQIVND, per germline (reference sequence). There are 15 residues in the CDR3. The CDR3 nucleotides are TGTGCCAGTAGTATAGAACTAGCGGGAACCTACGAGCAGTACTTC. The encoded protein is CASSIELAGTYEQYF.

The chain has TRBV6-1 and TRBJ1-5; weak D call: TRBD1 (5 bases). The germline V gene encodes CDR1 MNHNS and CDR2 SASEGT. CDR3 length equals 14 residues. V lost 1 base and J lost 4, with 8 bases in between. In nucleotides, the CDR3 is TGTGCCAGCAGTGAAGTTGGGGGGAATCAGCCCCAGCATTTT. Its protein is CASSEVGGNQPQHF.

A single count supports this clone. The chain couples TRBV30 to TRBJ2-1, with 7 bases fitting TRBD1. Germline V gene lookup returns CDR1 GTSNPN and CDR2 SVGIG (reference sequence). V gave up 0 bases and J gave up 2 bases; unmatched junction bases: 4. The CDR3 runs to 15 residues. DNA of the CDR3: TGTGCCTGGAGTGTAAGAGGGGGCACCTACAATGAGCAGTTCTTC. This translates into CAWSVRGGTYNEQFF.

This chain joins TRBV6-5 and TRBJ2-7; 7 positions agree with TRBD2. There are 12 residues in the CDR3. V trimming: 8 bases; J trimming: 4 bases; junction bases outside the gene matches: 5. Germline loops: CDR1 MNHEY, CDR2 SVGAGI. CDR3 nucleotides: TGTGCCAGCGGGAGGGCAGTTTACGAGCAGTACTTC. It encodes CASGRAVYEQYF.

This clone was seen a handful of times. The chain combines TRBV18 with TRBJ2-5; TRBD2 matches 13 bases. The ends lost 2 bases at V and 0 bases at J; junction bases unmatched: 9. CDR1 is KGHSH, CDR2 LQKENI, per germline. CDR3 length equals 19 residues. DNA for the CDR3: TGTGCCAGCTCACCAACGACTAGCGGGAGGCTTACGTACCAAGAGACCCAGTACTTC. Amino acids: CASSPTTSGRLTYQETQYF.

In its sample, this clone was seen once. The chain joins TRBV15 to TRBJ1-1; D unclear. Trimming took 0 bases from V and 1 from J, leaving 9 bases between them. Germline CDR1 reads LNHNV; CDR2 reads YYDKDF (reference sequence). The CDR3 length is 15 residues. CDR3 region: CATSRDGRQNTEAFF. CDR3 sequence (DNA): TGTGCCACCAGCAGAGATGGTAGACAGAACACTGAAGCTTTCTTT.

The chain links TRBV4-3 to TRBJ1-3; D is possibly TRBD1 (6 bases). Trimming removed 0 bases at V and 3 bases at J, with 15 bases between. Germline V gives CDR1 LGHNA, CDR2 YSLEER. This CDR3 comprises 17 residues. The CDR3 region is CASSQDKTGDLGNTIYF. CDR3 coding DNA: TGCGCCAGCAGCCAAGATAAGACAGGCGATCTTGGAAACACCATATATTTT.

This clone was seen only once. The CDR3 sequence is CASSFRDSSPGTEAFF. The CDR3 DNA reads as TGCGCCAGCAGCTTTCGGGACTCCTCTCCGGGCACTGAAGCTTTCTTT. This chain links TRBV5-1 with TRBJ1-1; D might be TRBD1 (5 bases). The CDR3 spans 16 residues. Germline V gene lookup returns CDR1 SGHRS and CDR2 YFSETQ. V lost 2 bases, J lost 4 bases, and 18 bases lay in between.

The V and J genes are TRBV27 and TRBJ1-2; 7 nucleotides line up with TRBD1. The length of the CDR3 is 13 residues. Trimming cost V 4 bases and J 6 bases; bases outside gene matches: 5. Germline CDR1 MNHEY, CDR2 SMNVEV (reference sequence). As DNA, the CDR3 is TGTGCCAGCAGTTCGACAGGGTCGAATGGCTACACCTTC. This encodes CASSSTGSNGYTF.

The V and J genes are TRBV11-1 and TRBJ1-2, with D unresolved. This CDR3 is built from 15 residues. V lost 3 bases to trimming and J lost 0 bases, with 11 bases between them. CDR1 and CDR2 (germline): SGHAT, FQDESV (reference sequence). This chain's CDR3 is CASSFDINSNYGYTF. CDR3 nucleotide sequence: TGTGCCAGCAGCTTCGACATAAACTCTAACTATGGCTACACCTTC. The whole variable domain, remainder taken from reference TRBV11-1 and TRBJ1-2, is EAEVAQSPRYKITEKSQAVAFWCDPISGHATLYWYRQILGQGPELLVQFQDESVVDDSQLPKDRFSAERLKGVDSTLKIQPAELGDSAMYLCASSFDINSNYGYTFGSGTRLTVV.

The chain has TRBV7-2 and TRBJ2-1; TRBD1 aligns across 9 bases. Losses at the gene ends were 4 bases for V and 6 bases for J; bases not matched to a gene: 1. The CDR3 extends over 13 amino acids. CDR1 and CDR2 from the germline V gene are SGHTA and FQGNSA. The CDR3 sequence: CASSSTGGNEQFF. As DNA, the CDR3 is TGTGCCAGCAGCTCGACAGGGGGCAATGAGCAGTTCTTC.

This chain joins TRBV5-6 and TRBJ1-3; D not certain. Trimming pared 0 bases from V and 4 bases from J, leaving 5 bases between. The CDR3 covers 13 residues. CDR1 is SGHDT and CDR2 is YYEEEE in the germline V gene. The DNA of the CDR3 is TGTGCCAGCAGCTTGGCCCGGGGAAACACCATATATTTT. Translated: CASSLARGNTIYF.

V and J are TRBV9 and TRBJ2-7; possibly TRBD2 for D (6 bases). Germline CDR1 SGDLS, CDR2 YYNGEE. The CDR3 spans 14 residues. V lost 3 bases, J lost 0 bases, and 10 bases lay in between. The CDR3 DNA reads TGTGCCAGCAGCGGTAGCGGCATCTCCTACGAGCAGTACTTC. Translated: CASSGSGISYEQYF.

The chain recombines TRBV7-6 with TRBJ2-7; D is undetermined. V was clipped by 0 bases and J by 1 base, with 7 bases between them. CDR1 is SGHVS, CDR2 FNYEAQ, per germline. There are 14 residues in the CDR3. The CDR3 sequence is CASSLAPNSYEQYF. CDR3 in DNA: TGTGCCAGCAGCTTAGCCCCAAATTCCTACGAGCAGTACTTC.

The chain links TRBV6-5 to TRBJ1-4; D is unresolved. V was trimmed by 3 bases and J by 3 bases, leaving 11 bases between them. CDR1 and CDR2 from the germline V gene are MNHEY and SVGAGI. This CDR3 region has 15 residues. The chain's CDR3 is CASSYSPAANEKLFF. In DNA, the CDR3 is TGTGCCAGCAGTTATTCCCCGGCGGCTAATGAAAAACTGTTTTTT.

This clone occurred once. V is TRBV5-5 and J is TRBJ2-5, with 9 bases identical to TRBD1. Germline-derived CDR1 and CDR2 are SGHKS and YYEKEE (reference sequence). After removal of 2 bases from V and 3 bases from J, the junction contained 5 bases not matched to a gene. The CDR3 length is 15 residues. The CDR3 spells CASSFTGGGEETQYF. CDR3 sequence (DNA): TGTGCCAGCAGCTTTACAGGGGGCGGAGAAGAGACCCAGTACTTC. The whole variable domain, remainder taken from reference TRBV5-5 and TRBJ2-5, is DAGVTQSPTHLIKTRGQQVTLRCSPISGHKSVSWYQQVLGQGPQFIFQYYEKEERGRGNFPDRFSARQFPNYSSELNVNALLLGDSALYLCASSFTGGGEETQYFGPGTRLLVL.

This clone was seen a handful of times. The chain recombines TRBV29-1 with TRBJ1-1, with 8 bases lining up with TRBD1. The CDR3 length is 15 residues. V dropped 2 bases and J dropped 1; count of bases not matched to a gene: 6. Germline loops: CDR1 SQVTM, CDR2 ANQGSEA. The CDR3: CSVESQGAWNTEAFF. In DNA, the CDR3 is TGCAGCGTTGAAAGCCAGGGGGCTTGGAACACTGAAGCTTTCTTT.

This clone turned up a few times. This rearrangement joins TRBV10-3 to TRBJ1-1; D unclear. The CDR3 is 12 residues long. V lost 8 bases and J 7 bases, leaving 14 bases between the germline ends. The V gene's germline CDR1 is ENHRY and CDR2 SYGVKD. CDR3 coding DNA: TGTGCCATCGGAGGAACCGGGATTGAAGCTTTCTTT. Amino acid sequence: CAIGGTGIEAFF.

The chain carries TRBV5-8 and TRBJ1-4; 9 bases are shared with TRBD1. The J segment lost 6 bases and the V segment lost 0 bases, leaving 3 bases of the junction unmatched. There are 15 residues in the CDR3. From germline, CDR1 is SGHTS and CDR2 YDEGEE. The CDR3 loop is CASSLGDRVHEKLFF. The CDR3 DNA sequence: TGTGCCAGCAGCTTGGGGGACAGGGTTCATGAAAAACTGTTTTTT.

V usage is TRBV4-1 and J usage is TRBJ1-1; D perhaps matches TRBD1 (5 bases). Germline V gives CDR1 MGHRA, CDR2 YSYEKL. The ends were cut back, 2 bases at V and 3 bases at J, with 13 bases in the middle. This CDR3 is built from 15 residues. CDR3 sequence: CASSQKQDRDTEAFF. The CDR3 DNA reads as TGCGCCAGCAGCCAAAAACAGGACCGGGACACTGAAGCTTTCTTT.

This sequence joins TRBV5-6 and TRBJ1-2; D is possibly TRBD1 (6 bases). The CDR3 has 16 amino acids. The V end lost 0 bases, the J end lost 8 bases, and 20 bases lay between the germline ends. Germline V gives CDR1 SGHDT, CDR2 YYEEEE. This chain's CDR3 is CASSLATGSHRGGYTF. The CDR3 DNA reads TGTGCCAGCAGCTTGGCTACAGGGTCCCATCGCGGGGGCTACACCTTC.

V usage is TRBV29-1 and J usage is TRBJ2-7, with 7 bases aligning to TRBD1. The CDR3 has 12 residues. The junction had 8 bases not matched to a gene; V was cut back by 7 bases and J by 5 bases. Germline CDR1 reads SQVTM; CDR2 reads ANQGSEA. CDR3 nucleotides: TGCAGCGCTTCGACAGGGTCTCACGAGCAGTACTTC. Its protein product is CSASTGSHEQYF.

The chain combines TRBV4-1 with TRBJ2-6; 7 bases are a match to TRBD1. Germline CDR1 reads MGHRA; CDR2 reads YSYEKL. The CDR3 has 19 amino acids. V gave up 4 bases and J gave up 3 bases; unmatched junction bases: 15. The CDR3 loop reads CASSPRPPGQYYGANVLTF. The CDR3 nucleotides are TGCGCCAGCAGCCCCCGACCCCCGGGACAGTACTATGGGGCCAACGTCCTGACTTTC.

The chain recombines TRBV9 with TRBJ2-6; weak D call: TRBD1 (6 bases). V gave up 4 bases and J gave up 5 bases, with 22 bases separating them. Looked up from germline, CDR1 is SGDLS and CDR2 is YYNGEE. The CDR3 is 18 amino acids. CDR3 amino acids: CASSYTYNRVERANVLTF. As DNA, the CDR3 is TGTGCCAGCAGCTACACTTATAACAGGGTCGAAAGGGCCAACGTCCTGACTTTC.

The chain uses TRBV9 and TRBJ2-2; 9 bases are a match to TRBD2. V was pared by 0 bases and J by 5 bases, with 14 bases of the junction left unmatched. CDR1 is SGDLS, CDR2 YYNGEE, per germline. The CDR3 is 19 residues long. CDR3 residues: CASSVGRLAAWAATGELFF. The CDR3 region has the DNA TGTGCCAGCAGCGTAGGACGACTAGCGGCCTGGGCGGCAACCGGGGAGCTGTTTTTT. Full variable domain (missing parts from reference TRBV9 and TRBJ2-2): DSGVTQTPKHLITATGQRVTLRCSPRSGDLSVYWYQQSLDQGLQFLIQYYNGEERAKGNILERFSAQQFPDLHSELNLSSLELGDSALYFCASSVGRLAAWAATGELFFGEGSRLTVL.

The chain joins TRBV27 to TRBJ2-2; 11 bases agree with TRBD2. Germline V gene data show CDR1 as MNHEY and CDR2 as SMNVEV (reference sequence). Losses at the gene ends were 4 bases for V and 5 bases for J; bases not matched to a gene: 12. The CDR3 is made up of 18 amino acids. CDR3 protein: CASSSIGLAGWGTGELFF. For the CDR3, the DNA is TGTGCCAGCAGTTCGATCGGACTAGCGGGCTGGGGGACCGGGGAGCTGTTTTTT.